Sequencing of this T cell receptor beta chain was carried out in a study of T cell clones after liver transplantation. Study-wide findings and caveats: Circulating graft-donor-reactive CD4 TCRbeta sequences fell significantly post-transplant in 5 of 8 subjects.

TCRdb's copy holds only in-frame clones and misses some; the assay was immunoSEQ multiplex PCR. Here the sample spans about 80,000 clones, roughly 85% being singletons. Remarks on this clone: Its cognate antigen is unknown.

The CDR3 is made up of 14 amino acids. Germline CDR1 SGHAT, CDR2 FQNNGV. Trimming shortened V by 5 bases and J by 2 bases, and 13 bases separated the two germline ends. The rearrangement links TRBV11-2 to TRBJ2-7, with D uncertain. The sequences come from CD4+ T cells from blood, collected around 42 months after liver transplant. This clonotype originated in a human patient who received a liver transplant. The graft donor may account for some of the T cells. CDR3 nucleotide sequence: TGTGCCAGCAGCCCCGACACGTTAACCTACGAGCAGTACTTC. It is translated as CASSPDTLTYEQYF.